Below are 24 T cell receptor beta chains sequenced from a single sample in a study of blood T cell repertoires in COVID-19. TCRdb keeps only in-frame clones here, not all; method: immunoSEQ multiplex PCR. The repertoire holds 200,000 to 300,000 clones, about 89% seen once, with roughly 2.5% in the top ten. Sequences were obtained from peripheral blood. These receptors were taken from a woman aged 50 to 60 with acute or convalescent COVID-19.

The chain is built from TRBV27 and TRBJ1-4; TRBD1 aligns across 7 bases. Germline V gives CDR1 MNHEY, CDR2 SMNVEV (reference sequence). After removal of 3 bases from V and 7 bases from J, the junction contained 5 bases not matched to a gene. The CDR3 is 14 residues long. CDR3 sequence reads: CASSFEGAGEKLFF. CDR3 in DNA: TGTGCCAGCAGTTTCGAGGGGGCCGGTGAAAAACTGTTTTTT.

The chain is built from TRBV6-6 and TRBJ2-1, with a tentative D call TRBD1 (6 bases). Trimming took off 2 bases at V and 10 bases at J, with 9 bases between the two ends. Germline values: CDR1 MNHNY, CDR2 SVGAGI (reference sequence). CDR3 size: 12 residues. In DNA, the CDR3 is TGTGCCAGCAGTTACGTTGGGACAGAGCAGTTCTTC. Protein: CASSYVGTEQFF.

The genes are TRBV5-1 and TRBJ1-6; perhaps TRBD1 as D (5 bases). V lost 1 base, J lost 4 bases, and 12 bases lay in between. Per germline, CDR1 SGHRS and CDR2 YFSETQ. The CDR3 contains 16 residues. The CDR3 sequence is CASSLQGSMYNSPLHF. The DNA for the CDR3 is TGCGCCAGCAGCTTGCAGGGTTCAATGTATAATTCACCCCTCCACTTT.

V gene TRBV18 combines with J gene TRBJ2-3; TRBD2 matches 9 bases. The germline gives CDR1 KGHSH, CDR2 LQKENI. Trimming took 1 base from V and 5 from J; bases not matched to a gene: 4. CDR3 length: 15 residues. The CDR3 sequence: CASSPLAGVLDTQYF. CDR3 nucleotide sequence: TGTGCCAGCTCACCACTAGCGGGAGTACTAGATACGCAGTATTTT.

The CDR3 DNA is TGTGCCAGCAGCTTGGCGGACAGATACACAGATACGCAGTATTTT. The encoded protein is CASSLADRYTDTQYF. The chain joins TRBV5-8 to TRBJ2-3; the D gene is possibly TRBD1 (6 bases). This CDR3 has 15 amino acids. V lost 0 bases to trimming and J lost 2 bases, with 10 bases between them. Per germline, CDR1 SGHTS and CDR2 YDEGEE.

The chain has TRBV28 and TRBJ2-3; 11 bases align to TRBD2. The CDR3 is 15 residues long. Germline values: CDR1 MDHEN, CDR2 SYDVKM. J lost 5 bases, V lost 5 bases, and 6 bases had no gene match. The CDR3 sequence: CASSVPGLAVDTQYF. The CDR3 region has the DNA TGTGCCAGCAGTGTGCCGGGACTAGCGGTAGATACGCAGTATTTT.

CDR3 residues: CASTAGAGAEAFF. In nucleotides, the CDR3 is TGTGCCAGCACTGCAGGGGCGGGGGCTGAAGCTTTCTTT. The rearrangement uses TRBV7-8 and TRBJ1-1; the D gene is possibly TRBD1 (6 bases). The germline V and J ends were trimmed by 7 bases and 6 bases, with 15 bases remaining between them. The CDR3 totals 13 residues. Germline loops: CDR1 SGHVS, CDR2 FQNEAQ.

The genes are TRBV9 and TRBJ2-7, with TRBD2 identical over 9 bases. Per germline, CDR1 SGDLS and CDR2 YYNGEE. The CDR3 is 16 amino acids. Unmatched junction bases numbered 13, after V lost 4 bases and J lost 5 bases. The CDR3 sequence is CASSPNLAGIPNEQYF. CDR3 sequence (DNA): TGTGCCAGCAGCCCTAACCTAGCGGGAATTCCCAACGAGCAGTACTTC. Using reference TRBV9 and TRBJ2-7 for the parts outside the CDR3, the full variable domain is DSGVTQTPKHLITATGQRVTLRCSPRSGDLSVYWYQQSLDQGLQFLIQYYNGEERAKGNILERFSAQQFPDLHSELNLSSLELGDSALYFCASSPNLAGIPNEQYFGPGTRLTVT.

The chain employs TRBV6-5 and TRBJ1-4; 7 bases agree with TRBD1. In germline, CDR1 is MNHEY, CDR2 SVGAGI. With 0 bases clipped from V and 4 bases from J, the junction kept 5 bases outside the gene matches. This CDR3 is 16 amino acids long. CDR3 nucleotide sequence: TGTGCCAGCAGTTACTCGACGGCAGGGGGTAATGAAAAACTGTTTTTT. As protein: CASSYSTAGGNEKLFF.

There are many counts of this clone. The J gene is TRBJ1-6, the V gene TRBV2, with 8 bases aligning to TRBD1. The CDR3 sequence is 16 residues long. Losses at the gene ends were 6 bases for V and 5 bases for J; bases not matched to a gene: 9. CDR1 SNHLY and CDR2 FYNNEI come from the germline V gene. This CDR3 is CASRVDRGGNNSPLHF. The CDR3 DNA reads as TGTGCCAGCAGGGTCGACAGGGGTGGGAATAATTCACCCCTCCACTTT.

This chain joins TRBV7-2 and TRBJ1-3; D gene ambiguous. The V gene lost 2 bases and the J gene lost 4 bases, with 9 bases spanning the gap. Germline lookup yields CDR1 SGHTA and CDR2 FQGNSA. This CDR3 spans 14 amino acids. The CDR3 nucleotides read TGTGCCAGCAGCTTAACAGATTGGGGAAACACCATATATTTT. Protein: CASSLTDWGNTIYF.

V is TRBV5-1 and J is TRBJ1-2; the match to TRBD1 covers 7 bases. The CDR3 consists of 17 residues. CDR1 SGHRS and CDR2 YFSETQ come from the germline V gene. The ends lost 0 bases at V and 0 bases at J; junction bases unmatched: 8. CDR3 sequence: CASSLDRGGYANYGYTF. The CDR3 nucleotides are TGCGCCAGCAGCTTGGACAGGGGAGGCTACGCTAACTATGGCTACACCTTC.

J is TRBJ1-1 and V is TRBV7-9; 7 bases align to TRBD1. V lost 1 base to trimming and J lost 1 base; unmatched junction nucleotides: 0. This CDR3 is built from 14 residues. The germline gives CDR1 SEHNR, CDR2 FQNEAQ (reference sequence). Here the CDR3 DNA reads TGTGCCAGCAGCTTAGGGACAGGGAACACTGAAGCTTTCTTT. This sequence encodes CASSLGTGNTEAFF. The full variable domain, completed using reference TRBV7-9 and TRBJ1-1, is DTGVSQNPRHKITKRGQNVTFRCDPISEHNRLYWYRQTLGQGPEFLTYFQNEAQLEKSRLLSDRFSAERPKGSFSTLEIQRTEQGDSAMYLCASSLGTGNTEAFFGQGTRLTVV.

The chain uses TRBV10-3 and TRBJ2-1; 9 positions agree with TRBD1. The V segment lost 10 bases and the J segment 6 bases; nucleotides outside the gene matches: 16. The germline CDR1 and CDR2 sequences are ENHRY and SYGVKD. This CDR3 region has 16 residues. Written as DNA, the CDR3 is TGTGCCACCAAAGATCGACAGGGGGGGAACCGCAATGAGCAGTTCTTC. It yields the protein CATKDRQGGNRNEQFF.

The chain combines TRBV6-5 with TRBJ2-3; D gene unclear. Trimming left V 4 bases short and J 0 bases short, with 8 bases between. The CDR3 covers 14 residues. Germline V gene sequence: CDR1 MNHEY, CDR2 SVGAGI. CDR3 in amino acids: CASSSSRSTDTQYF. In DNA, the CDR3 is TGTGCCAGCAGTTCGTCTCGTAGCACAGATACGCAGTATTTT.

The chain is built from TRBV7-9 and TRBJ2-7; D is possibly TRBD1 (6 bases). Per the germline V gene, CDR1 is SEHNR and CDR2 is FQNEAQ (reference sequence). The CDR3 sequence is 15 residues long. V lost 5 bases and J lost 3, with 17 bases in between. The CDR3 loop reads CASSPDPGQHYEQYF. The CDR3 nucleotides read TGTGCCAGCAGCCCCGACCCAGGACAGCACTACGAGCAGTACTTC.

The CDR3 DNA is TGTGCCAGCAGCTCTGGACTAGCGGGAGTCACAGATACGCAGTATTTT. Translating gives CASSSGLAGVTDTQYF. The chain is built from TRBV11-2 and TRBJ2-3; 13 bases line up with TRBD2. Trimming took 4 bases from V and 2 from J; bases not matched to a gene: 3. The CDR3 covers 16 residues. The germline V gene has CDR1 SGHAT and CDR2 FQNNGV.

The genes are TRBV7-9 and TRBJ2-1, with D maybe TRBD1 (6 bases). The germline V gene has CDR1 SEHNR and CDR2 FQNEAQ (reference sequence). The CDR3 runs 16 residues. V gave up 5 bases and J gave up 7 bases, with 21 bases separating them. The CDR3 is CASSILINRAGNEQFF. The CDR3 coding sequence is TGTGCCAGCAGCATACTTATCAACAGGGCCGGAAATGAGCAGTTCTTC.

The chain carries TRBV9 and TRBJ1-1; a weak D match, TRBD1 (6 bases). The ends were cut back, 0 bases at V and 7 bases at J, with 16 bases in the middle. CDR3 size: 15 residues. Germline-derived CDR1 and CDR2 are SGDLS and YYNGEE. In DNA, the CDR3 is TGTGCCAGCAGCGTAGCTACGTCGATACAGGGTGAAGCTTTCTTT. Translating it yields CASSVATSIQGEAFF.

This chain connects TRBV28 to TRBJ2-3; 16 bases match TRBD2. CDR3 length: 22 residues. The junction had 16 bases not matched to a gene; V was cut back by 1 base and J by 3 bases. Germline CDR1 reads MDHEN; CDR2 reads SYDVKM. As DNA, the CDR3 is TGTGCCAGCAGTTTATTTTTTCTGGAGGGACTAGCGGGAGGGCCAGGTACAGATACGCAGTATTTT. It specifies CASSLFFLEGLAGGPGTDTQYF.

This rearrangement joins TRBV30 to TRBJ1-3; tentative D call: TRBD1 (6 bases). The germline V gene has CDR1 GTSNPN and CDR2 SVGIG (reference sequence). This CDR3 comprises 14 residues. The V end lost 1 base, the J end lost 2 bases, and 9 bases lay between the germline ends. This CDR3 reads CAWSGGGPGNTIYF. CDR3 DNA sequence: TGTGCCTGGAGTGGGGGGGGGCCTGGAAACACCATATATTTT. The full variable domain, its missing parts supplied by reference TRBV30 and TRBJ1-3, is SQTIHQWPATLVQPVGSPLSLECTVEGTSNPNLYWYRQAAGRGLQLLFYSVGIGQISSEVPQNLSASRPQDRQFILSSKKLLLSDSGFYLCAWSGGGPGNTIYFGEGSWLTVV.

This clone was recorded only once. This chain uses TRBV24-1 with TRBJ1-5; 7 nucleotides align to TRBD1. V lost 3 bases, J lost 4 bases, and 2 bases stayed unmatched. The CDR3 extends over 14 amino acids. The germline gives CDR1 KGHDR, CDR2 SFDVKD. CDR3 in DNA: TGTGCCACCAGTGATCGACAGGGAAATCAGCCCCAGCATTTT. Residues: CATSDRQGNQPQHF.

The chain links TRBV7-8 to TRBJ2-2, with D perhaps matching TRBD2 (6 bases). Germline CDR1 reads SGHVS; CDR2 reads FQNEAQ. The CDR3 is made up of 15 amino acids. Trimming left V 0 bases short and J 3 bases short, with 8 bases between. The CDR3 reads CASSLAGGDTGELFF. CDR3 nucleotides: TGTGCCAGCAGCTTAGCGGGGGGTGACACCGGGGAGCTGTTTTTT.

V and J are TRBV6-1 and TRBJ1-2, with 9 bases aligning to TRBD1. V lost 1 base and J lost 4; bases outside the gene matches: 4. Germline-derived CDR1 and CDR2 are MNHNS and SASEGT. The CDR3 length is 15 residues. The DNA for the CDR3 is TGTGCCAGCAGTGAAGGCCCGGACAGGGGCTATGGCTACACCTTC. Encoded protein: CASSEGPDRGYGYTF.